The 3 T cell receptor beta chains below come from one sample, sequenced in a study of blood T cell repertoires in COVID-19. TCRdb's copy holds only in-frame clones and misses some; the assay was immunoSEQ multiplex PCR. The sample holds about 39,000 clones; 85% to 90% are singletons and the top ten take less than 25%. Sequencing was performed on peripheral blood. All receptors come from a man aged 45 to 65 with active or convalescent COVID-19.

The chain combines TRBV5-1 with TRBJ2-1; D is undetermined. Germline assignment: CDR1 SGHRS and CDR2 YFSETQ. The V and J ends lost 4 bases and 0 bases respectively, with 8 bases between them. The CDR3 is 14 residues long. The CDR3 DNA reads TGCGCCAGCAGCCGAATGAGCTCCTACAATGAGCAGTTCTTC. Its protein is CASSRMSSYNEQFF. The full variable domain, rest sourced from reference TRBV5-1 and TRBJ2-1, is KAGVTQTPRYLIKTRGQQVTLSCSPISGHRSVSWYQQTPGQGLQFLFEYFSETQRNKGNFPGRFSGRQFSNSRSEMNVSTLELGDSALYLCASSRMSSYNEQFFGPGTRLTVL.

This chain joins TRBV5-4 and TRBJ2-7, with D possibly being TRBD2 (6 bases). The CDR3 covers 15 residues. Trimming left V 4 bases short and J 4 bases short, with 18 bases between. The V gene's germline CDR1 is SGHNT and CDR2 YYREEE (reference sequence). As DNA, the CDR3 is TGTGCCAGCAGCGCCACGATGGAGGGCCTTTACGAGCAGTACTTC. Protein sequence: CASSATMEGLYEQYF.

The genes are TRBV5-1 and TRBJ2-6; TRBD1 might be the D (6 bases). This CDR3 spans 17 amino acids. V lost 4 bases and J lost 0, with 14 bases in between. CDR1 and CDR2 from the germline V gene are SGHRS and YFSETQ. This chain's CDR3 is CASSLQGVHSGANVLTF. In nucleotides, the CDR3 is TGCGCCAGCAGCCTACAGGGCGTCCACTCTGGGGCCAACGTCCTGACTTTC.